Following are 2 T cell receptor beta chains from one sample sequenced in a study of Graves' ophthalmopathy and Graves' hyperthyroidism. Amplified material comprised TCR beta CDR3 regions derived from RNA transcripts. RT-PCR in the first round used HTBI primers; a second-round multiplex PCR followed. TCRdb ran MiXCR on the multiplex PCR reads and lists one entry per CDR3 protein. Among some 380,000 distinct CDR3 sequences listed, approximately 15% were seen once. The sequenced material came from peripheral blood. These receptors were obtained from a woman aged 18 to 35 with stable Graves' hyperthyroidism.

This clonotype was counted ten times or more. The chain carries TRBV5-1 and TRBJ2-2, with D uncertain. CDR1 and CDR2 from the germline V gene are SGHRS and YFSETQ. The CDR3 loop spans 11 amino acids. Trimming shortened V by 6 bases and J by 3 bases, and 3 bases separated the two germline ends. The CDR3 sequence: CASKDTGELFF. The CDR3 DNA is TGCGCCAGCAAGGACACCGGGGAGCTGTTTTTT.

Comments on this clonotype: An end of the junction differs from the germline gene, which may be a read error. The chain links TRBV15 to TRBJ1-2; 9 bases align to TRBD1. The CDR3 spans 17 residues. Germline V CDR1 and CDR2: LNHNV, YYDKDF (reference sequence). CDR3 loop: CATSRVMGTGSNYGDTF. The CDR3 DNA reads TGTGCCACCAGCAGAGTTATGGGGACAGGGTCTAACTATGGCGACACCTTC. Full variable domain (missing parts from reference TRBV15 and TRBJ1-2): DAMVIQNPRYQVTQFGKPVTLSCSQTLNHNVMYWYQQKSSQAPKLLFHYYDKDFNNEADTPDNFQSRRPNTSFCFLDIRSPGLGDTAMYLCATSRVMGTGSNYGDTFGSGTRLTVV.